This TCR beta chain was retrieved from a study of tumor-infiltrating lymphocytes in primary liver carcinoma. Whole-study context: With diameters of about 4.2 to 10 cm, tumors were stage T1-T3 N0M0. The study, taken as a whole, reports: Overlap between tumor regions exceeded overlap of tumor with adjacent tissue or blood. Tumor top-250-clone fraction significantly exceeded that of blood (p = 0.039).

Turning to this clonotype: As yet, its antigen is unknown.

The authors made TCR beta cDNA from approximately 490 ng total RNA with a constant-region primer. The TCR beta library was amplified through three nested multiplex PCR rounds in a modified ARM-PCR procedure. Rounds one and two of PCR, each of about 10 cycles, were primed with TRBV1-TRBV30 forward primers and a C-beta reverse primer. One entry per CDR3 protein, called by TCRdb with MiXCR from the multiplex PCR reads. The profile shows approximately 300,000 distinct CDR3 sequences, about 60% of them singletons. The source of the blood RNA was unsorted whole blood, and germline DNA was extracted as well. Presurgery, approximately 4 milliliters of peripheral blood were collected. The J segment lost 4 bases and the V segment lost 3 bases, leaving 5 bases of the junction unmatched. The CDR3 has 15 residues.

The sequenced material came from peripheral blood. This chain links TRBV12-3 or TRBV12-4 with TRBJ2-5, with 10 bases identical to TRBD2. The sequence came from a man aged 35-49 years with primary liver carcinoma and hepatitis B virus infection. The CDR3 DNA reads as TGTGCCAGCAGTTTCCAAGCGGGAGGGCGAGAGACCCAGTACTTC. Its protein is CASSFQAGGRETQYF.